This record looks at one T cell receptor beta chain sequence and its context. In the authors' workflow: Estimated nucleated cell counts came from reference gene primer amplification. TCRdb's table, derived via immunoSEQ multiplex PCR, lists solely in-frame clones and lacks some. V and J calls and clone size are copied from that table; D and trimming were computed from the DNA. The sample shows roughly 120,000 clones, 85% to 90% of them seen only once. This sample was included in a study of blood T cell repertoires in COVID-19. Study in general: Italy, Spain and the United States were the sources of the convalescent and acute COVID-19 samples.

The germline V gene has CDR1 SGHVS and CDR2 FQNEAQ. The CDR3 extends over 16 amino acids. V was pared by 0 bases and J by 5 bases, with 6 bases of the junction left unmatched. The J gene is TRBJ2-3, the V gene TRBV7-8; TRBD2 aligns across 9 bases. Sequences were obtained from peripheral blood. The source is a human donor in a cohort sampled during active COVID-19. The CDR3 DNA sequence: TGTGCCAGCAGCTTAGCGCGCGGGGGGGCCGGAGATACGCAGTATTTT. As protein: CASSLARGGAGDTQYF.